Listed here are 19 T cell receptor beta chains from one sample, sequenced in a study of cytomegalovirus exposure and HLA in healthy donors. With 60 Vbeta and 13 Jbeta primers, the PCR was carried out. The data were produced by immunoSEQ multiplex PCR, yet TCRdb's version contains in-frame clones alone and is incomplete. The sample holds 100,000 to 150,000 clones, around 78% seen once. What was sequenced was PBMCs. The receptors originated from a man between 50 and 59 years old in good health and CMV-seronegative.

This clone has more than one count but fewer than ten. J is TRBJ1-3 and V is TRBV4-2; tentative D call: TRBD1 (5 bases). V gave up 0 bases and J gave up 4 bases, with 10 bases separating them. The CDR3 sequence is 15 residues long. Germline V gene sequence: CDR1 LGHNA, CDR2 YNFKEQ. The CDR3 sequence: CASSQDDSVGNTIYF. CDR3 sequence (DNA): TGTGCCAGCAGCCAAGATGACAGCGTCGGAAACACCATATATTTT.

The chain links TRBV6-5 to TRBJ1-1, with no clear D. This CDR3 comprises 15 residues. CDR1 and CDR2 (germline): MNHEY, SVGAGI. V dropped 6 bases and J dropped 1 base, with 15 bases sitting between them. DNA for the CDR3: TGTGCCAGCAGCCTCATTGGGCTGACGAACACTGAAGCTTTCTTT. Protein product: CASSLIGLTNTEAFF.

The chain has TRBV4-3 and TRBJ2-7, with D possibly TRBD1 on 6 matching bases. V dropped 0 bases and J dropped 7 bases, with 16 bases sitting between them. Germline CDR1 is LGHNA and CDR2 is YSLEER. This CDR3 spans 15 amino acids. CDR3 in DNA: TGCGCCAGCAGCCAAGATCGTGCGGCCACAGGGGAGCAGTACTTC. Its protein product is CASSQDRAATGEQYF.

This rearrangement joins TRBV6-6 to TRBJ1-1; a possible D gene is TRBD1 (6 bases). V was shortened by 5 bases and J by 4 bases, with 20 bases between the two germline ends. The CDR3 runs 16 residues. Germline V gives CDR1 MNHNY, CDR2 SVGAGI (reference sequence). CDR3 sequence (DNA): TGTGCCAGCAGTCCGCAAGTCGAGGGGGTGGGCACTGAAGCTTTCTTT. As protein: CASSPQVEGVGTEAFF.

The chain is built from TRBV6-1 and TRBJ2-7; 8 bases line up with TRBD1. Trimming removed 6 bases from V and 3 bases from J; junction bases left unmatched: 4. CDR1 and CDR2 from the germline V gene are MNHNS and SASEGT. CDR3 length: 13 amino acids. CDR3: CASSPGGGYEQYF. CDR3 nucleotides: TGTGCCAGCAGCCCAGGGGGCGGCTACGAGCAGTACTTC.

The rearrangement uses TRBV5-1 and TRBJ2-3, with 9 positions matching TRBD2. J was trimmed by 4 bases and V by 3 bases; bases with no gene match: 3. This CDR3 is built from 14 residues. Germline values: CDR1 SGHRS, CDR2 YFSETQ. Written as DNA, the CDR3 is TGCGCCAGCAGCTCTAGACTAGCGGCAGATACGCAGTATTTT. Translating it yields CASSSRLAADTQYF.

This CDR3 is CASSLGQTLQETQYF. The CDR3 DNA is TGTGCCAGCAGCTTAGGGCAGACACTCCAAGAGACCCAGTACTTC. The chain combines TRBV7-6 with TRBJ2-5, with D unclear. Between the trimmed V and J ends, which lost 1 base and 1 base, there was a span of 10 bases. Germline CDR1 SGHVS, CDR2 FNYEAQ. This CDR3 contains 15 residues.

The chain combines TRBV7-9 with TRBJ1-2, with TRBD1 as a possible D gene (5 bases). V was cut by 5 bases and J by 2 bases, with 12 bases left in between. Germline V gene sequence: CDR1 SEHNR, CDR2 FQNEAQ (reference sequence). This CDR3 has 14 residues. The CDR3 is CASSLPKGNYGYTF. The DNA of the CDR3 is TGTGCCAGCAGCCTTCCCAAGGGGAACTATGGCTACACCTTC.

This chain links TRBV15 with TRBJ2-7, with D tentatively TRBD1 (5 bases). Deletions cut 0 bases from V and 2 bases from J, with 8 bases between. CDR1 LNHNV and CDR2 YYDKDF come from the germline V gene (reference sequence). There are 14 residues in the CDR3. CDR3 sequence reads: CATSRELGAYEQYV. DNA of the CDR3: TGTGCCACCAGCAGAGAGTTAGGGGCCTACGAGCAGTACGTC.

V is TRBV4-2 and J is TRBJ2-3; 7 nucleotides agree with TRBD2. V gave up 6 bases and J gave up 3 bases; unmatched junction bases: 9. The CDR3 length is 15 residues. CDR1 and CDR2 (germline): LGHNA, YNFKEQ. The CDR3 coding sequence is TGTGCCAGCAGTCTAAGGGGAGGGGTGACAGATACGCAGTATTTT. Its protein is CASSLRGGVTDTQYF.

The chain links TRBV18 to TRBJ1-3, with D perhaps matching TRBD1 (5 bases). The V and J ends lost 6 bases and 0 bases respectively, with 15 bases between them. This CDR3 has 16 amino acids. Germline V lookup: CDR1 KGHSH, CDR2 LQKENI. CDR3 nucleotide sequence: TGTGCCAGCTCCGGCATGGGGCGGTTCTCTGGAAACACCATATATTTT. Protein product: CASSGMGRFSGNTIYF.

This chain joins TRBV2 and TRBJ1-5; 9 positions match TRBD1. Germline CDR1 SNHLY, CDR2 FYNNEI. CDR3 length: 17 residues. With 4 bases clipped from V and 2 bases from J, the junction kept 9 bases outside the gene matches. The CDR3 DNA follows: TGTGCCAGCAGTGGAACCGGGACAGGGAGTGGCAATCAGCCCCAGCATTTT. Amino acid sequence: CASSGTGTGSGNQPQHF.

This sequence joins TRBV2 and TRBJ2-1, with 9 bases identical to TRBD2. The CDR3 consists of 16 residues. Germline-derived CDR1 and CDR2 are SNHLY and FYNNEI. After removal of 8 bases from V and 8 bases from J, the junction contained 16 bases not matched to a gene. CDR3 bases: TGTGCCAGCGTAGCCCCCTCCGGGACTAGCCTGGATGAGCAGTTCTTC. It yields the protein CASVAPSGTSLDEQFF.

V and J are TRBV7-2 and TRBJ2-3; D may be TRBD2 (6 bases). CDR1 is SGHTA, CDR2 FQGNSA, per germline. CDR3 length: 14 residues. The ends were cut back, 4 bases at V and 0 bases at J, with 8 bases in the middle. The CDR3 coding sequence is TGTGCCAGCAGCTCGGGACTTAGCACAGATACGCAGTATTTT. It codes for CASSSGLSTDTQYF.

V is TRBV4-1 and J is TRBJ1-2; 7 bases match TRBD1. This CDR3 spans 15 amino acids. V trimming: 7 bases; J trimming: 1 base; junction bases outside the gene matches: 9. Germline V gives CDR1 MGHRA, CDR2 YSYEKL. The CDR3 nucleotides are TGCGCCAGCACCACCCGAGCAGGGGGTAACTATGGCTACACCTTC. It translates to CASTTRAGGNYGYTF.

V and J are TRBV7-2 and TRBJ2-7; no definite D call. Trimming cost V 5 bases and J 6 bases, with 14 bases left between them. The CDR3 covers 13 residues. From germline, CDR1 is SGHTA and CDR2 FQGNSA. The CDR3 bases are TGTGCCAGCAGCCCAGAGGCGATTGGCGAGCAGTACTTC. It specifies CASSPEAIGEQYF. Using reference TRBV7-2 and TRBJ2-7 for the parts outside the CDR3, the full variable domain is GAGVSQSPSNKVTEKGKDVELRCDPISGHTALYWYRQSLGQGLEFLIYFQGNSAPDKSGLPSDRFSAERTGGSVSTLTIQRTQQEDSAVYLCASSPEAIGEQYFGPGTRLTVT.

This clone was picked up a small number of times. For the CDR3, the DNA is TGTGCCATCAGTGAAAGAGCGGGACCCTACGAGCAGTACTTC. Protein product: CAISERAGPYEQYF. V gene TRBV10-3 combines with J gene TRBJ2-7; 7 bases are shared with TRBD2. This CDR3 is built from 14 residues. Germline V lookup: CDR1 ENHRY, CDR2 SYGVKD. After removal of 3 bases from V and 2 bases from J, the junction contained 4 bases not matched to a gene.

V is TRBV19 and J is TRBJ2-7; 10 bases map to TRBD1. V was clipped by 9 bases and J by 2 bases; unmatched bases: 10. The CDR3 totals 15 residues. From germline, CDR1 is LNHDA and CDR2 SQIVND (reference sequence). The CDR3 coding sequence is TGTGCCAGCTCCCTCCCGGGACAGGGGCCCTACGAGCAGTACTTC. It translates to CASSLPGQGPYEQYF.

The chain recombines TRBV4-3 with TRBJ2-1; 7 nucleotides match TRBD2. This CDR3 spans 14 amino acids. The germline gives CDR1 LGHNA, CDR2 YSLEER. J gave up 8 bases and V 1 base, and 5 bases lay outside the gene matches. This CDR3 is CASSQVGRGHEQFF. CDR3 DNA: TGCGCCAGCAGCCAAGTAGGGAGGGGCCATGAGCAGTTCTTC.